The T cell receptor (beta chain) described here comes from a study of T cell responses to AZD1222 COVID-19 vaccine. This CDR3 is built from 15 residues. Trimming took 4 bases from V and 0 from J, leaving 13 bases between them. TCRdb's table, derived via immunoSEQ multiplex PCR, lists solely in-frame clones and lacks some. The sample yields 110,000 to 150,000 clones, 70% to 90% seen once. This clone was seen only a few times. The material was peripheral blood, obtained on day 0 of AZD1222 vaccination. The origin of this receptor is an adult in good health. The rearrangement uses TRBV5-3 and TRBJ1-1, with D hard to call. TRBV5-3 counts as an open reading frame of uncertain function. The CDR3: CARSTYRELNTEAFF. CDR3 DNA sequence: TGTGCCAGAAGCACCTACAGAGAATTGAACACTGAAGCTTTCTTT.